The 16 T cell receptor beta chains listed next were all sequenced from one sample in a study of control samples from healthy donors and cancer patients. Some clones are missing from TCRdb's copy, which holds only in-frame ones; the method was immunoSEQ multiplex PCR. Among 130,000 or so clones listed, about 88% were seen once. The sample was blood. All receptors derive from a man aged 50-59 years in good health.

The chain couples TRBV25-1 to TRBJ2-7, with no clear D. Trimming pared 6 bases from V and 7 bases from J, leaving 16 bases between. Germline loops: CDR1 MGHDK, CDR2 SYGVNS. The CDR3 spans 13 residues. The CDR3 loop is CASSVTTGGEQYF. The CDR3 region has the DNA TGTGCCAGCAGCGTTACGACGGGTGGTGAGCAGTACTTC.

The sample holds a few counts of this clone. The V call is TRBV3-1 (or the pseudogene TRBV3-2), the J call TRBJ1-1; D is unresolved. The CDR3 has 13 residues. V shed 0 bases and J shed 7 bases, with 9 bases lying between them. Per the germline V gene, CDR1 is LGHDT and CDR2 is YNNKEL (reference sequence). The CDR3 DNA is TGTGCCAGCAGCCAAGATATCGGCGGTGAAGCTTTCTTT. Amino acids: CASSQDIGGEAFF.

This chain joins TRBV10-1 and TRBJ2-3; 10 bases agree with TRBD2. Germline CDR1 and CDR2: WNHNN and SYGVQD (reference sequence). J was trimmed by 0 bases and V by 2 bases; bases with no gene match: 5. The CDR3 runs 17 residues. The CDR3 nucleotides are TGCGCCAGCAGTGAGGCATTAGCGGGGGGCAGCACAGATACGCAGTATTTT. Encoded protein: CASSEALAGGSTDTQYF.

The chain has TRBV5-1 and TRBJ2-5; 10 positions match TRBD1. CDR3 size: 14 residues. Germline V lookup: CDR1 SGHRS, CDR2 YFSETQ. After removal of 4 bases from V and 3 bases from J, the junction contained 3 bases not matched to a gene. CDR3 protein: CASSLTGGKETQYF. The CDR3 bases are TGCGCCAGCAGCCTGACAGGGGGCAAAGAGACCCAGTACTTC.

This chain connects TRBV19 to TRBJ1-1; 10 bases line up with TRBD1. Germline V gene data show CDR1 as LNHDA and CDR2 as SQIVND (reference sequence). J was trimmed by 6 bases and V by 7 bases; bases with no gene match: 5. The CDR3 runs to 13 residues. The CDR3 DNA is TGTGCCAGTACCACGGGACAGGGGCCTGAAGCTTTCTTT. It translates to CASTTGQGPEAFF.

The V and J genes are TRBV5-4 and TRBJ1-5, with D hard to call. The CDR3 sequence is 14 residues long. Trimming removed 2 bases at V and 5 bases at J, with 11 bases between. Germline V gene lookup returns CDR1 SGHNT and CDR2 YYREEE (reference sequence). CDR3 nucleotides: TGTGCCAGCAGCTTACAAGGGAGGGATCAGCCCCAGCATTTT. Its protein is CASSLQGRDQPQHF. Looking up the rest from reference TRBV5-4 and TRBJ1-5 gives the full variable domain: ETGVTQSPTHLIKTRGQQVTLRCSSQSGHNTVSWYQQALGQGPQFIFQYYREEENGRGNFPPRFSGLQFPNYSSELNVNALELDDSALYLCASSLQGRDQPQHFGDGTRLSIL.

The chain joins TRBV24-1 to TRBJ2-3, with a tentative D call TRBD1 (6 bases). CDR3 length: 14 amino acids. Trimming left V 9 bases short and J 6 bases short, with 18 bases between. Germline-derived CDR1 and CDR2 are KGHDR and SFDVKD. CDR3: CATGDRDTGDTQYF. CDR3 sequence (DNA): TGTGCCACCGGGGACCGGGACACCGGTGATACGCAGTATTTT.

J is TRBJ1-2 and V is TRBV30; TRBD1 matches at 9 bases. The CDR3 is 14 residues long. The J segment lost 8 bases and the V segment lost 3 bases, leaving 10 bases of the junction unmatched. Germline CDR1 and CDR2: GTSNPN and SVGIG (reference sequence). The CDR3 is CAWSTRTGAFGYTF. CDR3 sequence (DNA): TGTGCCTGGAGCACTAGGACAGGGGCCTTCGGCTACACCTTC. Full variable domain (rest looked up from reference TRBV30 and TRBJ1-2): SQTIHQWPATLVQPVGSPLSLECTVEGTSNPNLYWYRQAAGRGLQLLFYSVGIGQISSEVPQNLSASRPQDRQFILSSKKLLLSDSGFYLCAWSTRTGAFGYTFGSGTRLTVV.

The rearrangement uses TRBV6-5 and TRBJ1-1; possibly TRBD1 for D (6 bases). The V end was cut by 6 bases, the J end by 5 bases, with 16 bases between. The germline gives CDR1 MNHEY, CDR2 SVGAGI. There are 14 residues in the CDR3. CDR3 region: CASRRGGRGTEAFF. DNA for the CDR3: TGTGCCAGCAGAAGGGGGGGGCGCGGGACTGAAGCTTTCTTT.

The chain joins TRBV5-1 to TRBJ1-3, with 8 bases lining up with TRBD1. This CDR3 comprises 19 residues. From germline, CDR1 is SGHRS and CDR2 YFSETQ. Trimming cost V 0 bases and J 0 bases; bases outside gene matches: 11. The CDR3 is CASSLAGTGIYDSGNTIYF. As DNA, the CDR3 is TGCGCCAGCAGCTTGGCCGGGACAGGAATATACGACTCTGGAAACACCATATATTTT. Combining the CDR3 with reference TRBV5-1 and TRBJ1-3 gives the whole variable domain KAGVTQTPRYLIKTRGQQVTLSCSPISGHRSVSWYQQTPGQGLQFLFEYFSETQRNKGNFPGRFSGRQFSNSRSEMNVSTLELGDSALYLCASSLAGTGIYDSGNTIYFGEGSWLTVV.

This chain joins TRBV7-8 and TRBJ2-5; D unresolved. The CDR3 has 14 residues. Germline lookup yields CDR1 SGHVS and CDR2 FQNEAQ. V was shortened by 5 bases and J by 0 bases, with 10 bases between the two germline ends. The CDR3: CASSPRTNQETQYF. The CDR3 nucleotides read TGTGCCAGCAGCCCGCGCACTAACCAAGAGACCCAGTACTTC.

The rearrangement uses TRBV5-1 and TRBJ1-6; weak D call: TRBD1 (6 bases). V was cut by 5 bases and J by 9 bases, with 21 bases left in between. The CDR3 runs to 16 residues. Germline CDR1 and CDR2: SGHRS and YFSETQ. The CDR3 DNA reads TGCGCCAGCAGTCCACAGGGAGGGGATCAGGGTTCACCCCTCCACTTT. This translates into CASSPQGGDQGSPLHF.

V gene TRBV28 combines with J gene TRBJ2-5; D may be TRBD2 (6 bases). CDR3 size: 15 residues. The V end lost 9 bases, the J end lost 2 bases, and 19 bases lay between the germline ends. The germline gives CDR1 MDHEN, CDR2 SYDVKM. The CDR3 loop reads CASTVPYAGQETQYF. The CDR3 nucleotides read TGTGCCAGTACAGTTCCCTACGCGGGGCAAGAGACCCAGTACTTC.

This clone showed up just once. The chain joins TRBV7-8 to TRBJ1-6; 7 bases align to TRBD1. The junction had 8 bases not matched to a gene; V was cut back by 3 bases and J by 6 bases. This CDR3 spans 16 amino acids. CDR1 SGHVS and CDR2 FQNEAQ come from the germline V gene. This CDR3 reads CASSFSDRKINSPLHF. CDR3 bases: TGTGCCAGCAGCTTTTCGGACAGGAAAATTAATTCACCCCTCCACTTT.

Written as DNA, the CDR3 is TGTGCCAGCAGTCTCGAACAGGGTTCCCCCCTCCACTTT. Translated, it gives CASSLEQGSPLHF. The J gene is TRBJ1-6, the V gene TRBV7-3, with D maybe TRBD1 (6 bases). The CDR3 is made up of 13 amino acids. V was pared by 6 bases and J by 13 bases, with 16 bases between. Germline V gene lookup returns CDR1 SGHTA and CDR2 FQGTGA.

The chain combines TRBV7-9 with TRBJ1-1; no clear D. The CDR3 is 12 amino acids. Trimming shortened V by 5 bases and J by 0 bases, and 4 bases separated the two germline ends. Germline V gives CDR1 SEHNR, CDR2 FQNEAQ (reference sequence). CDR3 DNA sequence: TGTGCCAGCAGCGCCTTGAACACTGAAGCTTTCTTT. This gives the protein CASSALNTEAFF.